This TCR beta chain is from a study of T cell changes during pregnancy in multiple sclerosis. The germline gives CDR1 LNHDA, CDR2 SQIVND (reference sequence). CDR3 length: 14 amino acids. Trimming removed 5 bases at V and 2 bases at J, with 13 bases between. Sequencing used immunoSEQ multiplex PCR; TCRdb keeps in-frame clones, though not all of them. The repertoire consists of over 30,000 clones, with roughly nine tenths occurring once and the leading ten covering around 10%. The starting material was CD8+ T cells from peripheral blood mononuclear cells, obtained in the third trimester of pregnancy. This clonotype was sampled from a female donor with multiple sclerosis, enrolled in a pregnancy study. This rearrangement joins TRBV19 to TRBJ2-7, with D perhaps matching TRBD1 (6 bases). CDR3 nucleotides: TGTGCCAGTAGTCGGGACATTCTAACCTACGAGCAGTACTTC. Its translation is CASSRDILTYEQYF.